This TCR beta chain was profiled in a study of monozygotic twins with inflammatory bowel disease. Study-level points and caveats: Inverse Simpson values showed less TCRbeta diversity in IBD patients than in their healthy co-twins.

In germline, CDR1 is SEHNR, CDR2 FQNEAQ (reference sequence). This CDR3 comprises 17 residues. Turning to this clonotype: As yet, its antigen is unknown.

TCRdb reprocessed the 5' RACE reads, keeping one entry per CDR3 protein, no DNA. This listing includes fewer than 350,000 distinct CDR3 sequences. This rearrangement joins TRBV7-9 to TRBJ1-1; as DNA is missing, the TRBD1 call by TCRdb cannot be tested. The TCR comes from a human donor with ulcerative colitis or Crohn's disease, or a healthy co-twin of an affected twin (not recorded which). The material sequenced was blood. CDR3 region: CASSSTVATGANTEAFF.